What follows is one T cell receptor beta chain and its context. Repertoires were generated with immunoSEQ multiplex PCR, while TCRdb's copy carries only in-frame clones and drops some. Of some 310,000 clones listed, 90% were seen once; the top ten hold roughly 2.8%. The sample originates from a study of blood T cell repertoires in COVID-19. Study as a whole: T cells, B-cell-depleted T cells, or PBMCs supplied cDNA or gDNA.

The sample consisted of peripheral blood. This sequence originates from a woman aged 25-40 years with COVID-19, enrolled during active disease.

The DNA for the CDR3 is TGTGCCAGCAGCTTAGGGAGGAATGAGCAGTTCTTC. Encoded protein: CASSLGRNEQFF. The chain carries TRBV7-3 and TRBJ2-1; D is perhaps TRBD2 (6 bases). The V gene's germline CDR1 is SGHTA and CDR2 FQGTGA. The CDR3 covers 12 residues. The ends were cut back, 2 bases at V and 7 bases at J, with 6 bases in the middle.